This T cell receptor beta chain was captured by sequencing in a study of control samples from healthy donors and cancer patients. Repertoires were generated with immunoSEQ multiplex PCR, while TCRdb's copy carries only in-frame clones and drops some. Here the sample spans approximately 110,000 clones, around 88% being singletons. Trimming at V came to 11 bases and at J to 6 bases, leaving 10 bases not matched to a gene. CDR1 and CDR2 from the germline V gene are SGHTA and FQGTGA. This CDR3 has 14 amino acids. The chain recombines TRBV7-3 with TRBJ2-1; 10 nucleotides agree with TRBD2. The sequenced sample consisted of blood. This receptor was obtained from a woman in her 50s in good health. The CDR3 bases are TGTGCCTGCACGCCTAGCGGGAGTTTCAATGAGCAGTTCTTC. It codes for CACTPSGSFNEQFF.